This paragraph covers one TCR beta chain sequence. Germline and genes here are mouse. From the germline J gene comes the end of the CDR3, since the read stops 4 residues before it. V was clipped by 6 bases and J by 3 bases; unmatched bases: 6. Germline V gene sequence: CDR1 FNHDT, CDR2 SITEND (reference sequence). The CDR3 spans 14 residues. These data come from a study of CD8+ T cells in alopecia areata. About the study: The authors grafted skin from approximately 6-13-month-old C3H/HeJ donors with spontaneous alopecia onto roughly 6-11-week-old female C3H/HeJ mice.

Sequencing templates came from extracted RNA that was reverse transcribed into cDNA. Clones were read by immunoSEQ multiplex PCR, and TCRdb kept only the in-frame ones, dropping some. In total the sample includes around 100,000 clones, none of them seen once. Sequencing was performed on lesional skin. The sequence derives from a C3H/HeJ mouse with alopecia areata. The MHC haplotype recorded for the strain is H2-k. The chain combines TRBV19 with TRBJ2-1, with 7 positions matching TRBD2. The chain's CDR3 is CASTPGLLYAEQFF. The sequenced part of the CDR3 DNA is TGTGCCAGCACTCCGGGACTGCTCTATGCT. Full variable domain (rest looked up from reference TRBV19 and TRBJ2-1): GGIITQTPKFLIGQEGQKLTLKCQQNFNHDTMYWYRQDSGKGLRLIYYSITENDLQKGDLSEGYDASREKKSSFSLTVTSAQKNEMAVFLCASTPGLLYAEQFFGPGTRLTVL.